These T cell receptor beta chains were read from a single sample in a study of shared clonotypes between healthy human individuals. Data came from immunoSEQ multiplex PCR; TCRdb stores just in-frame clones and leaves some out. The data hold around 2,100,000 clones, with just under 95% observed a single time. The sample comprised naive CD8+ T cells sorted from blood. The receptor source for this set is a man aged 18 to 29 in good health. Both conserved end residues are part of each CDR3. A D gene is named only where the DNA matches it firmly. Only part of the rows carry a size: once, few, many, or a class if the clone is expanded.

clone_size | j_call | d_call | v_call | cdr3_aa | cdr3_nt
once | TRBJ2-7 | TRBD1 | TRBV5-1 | CASSPLQGRYEQYF | TGCGCCAGCAGCCCACTACAGGGGCGGTACGAGCAGTACTTC
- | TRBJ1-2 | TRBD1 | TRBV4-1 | CASSQSQGLDGYTF | TGCGCCAGCAGCCAGTCACAGGGGTTGGATGGCTACACCTTC
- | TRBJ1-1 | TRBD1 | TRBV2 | CAAYLRAGGSIAEAFF | TGTGCCGCATACCTGCGGGCAGGGGGGAGTATCGCTGAAGCTTTCTTT
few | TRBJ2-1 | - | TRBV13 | CASSLGGNEQFF | TGTGCCAGCAGCTTAGGGGGGAATGAGCAGTTCTTC
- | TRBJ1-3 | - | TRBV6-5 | CASSYSSGNTIYF | TGTGCCAGCAGTTACTCGAGTGGAAACACCATATATTTT
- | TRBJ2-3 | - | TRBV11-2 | CASSPGRPSTDTQYF | TGTGCCAGCAGCCCGGGACGCCCTAGCACAGATACGCAGTATTTT
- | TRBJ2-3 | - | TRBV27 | CASSLSPTDPTADTQYF | TGTGCCAGCAGTTTATCCCCGACAGATCCTACGGCAGATACGCAGTATTTT
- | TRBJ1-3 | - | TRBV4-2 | CASSQSYSGNTIYF | TGTGCCAGCAGCCAGTCCTACTCTGGAAACACCATATATTTT
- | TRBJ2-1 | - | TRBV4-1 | CASRGRGAYNEQFF | TGCGCCAGCCGGGGGAGAGGAGCCTACAATGAGCAGTTCTTC
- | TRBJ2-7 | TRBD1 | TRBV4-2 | CASSQDGTGQLAYEQYF | TGTGCCAGCAGCCAAGACGGAACGGGACAGTTGGCCTACGAGCAGTACTTC
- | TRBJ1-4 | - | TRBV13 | CASSITRDNEKLFF | TGTGCCAGCAGCATAACCAGGGATAATGAAAAACTGTTTTTT
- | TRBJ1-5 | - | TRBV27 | CASSFKGDQPQHF | TGTGCCAGCAGTTTTAAGGGGGATCAGCCCCAGCATTTT
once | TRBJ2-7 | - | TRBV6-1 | CASSPLQEGAYEQYF | TGTGCCAGCAGTCCGTTACAGGAGGGAGCCTACGAGCAGTACTTC
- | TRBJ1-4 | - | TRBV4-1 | CASSGAGRLFF | TGCGCCAGCAGCGGCGCGGGGAGACTGTTTTTT
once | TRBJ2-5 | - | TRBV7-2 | CASSSYLGGVQETQYF | TGTGCCAGCAGCTCTTATCTTGGCGGGGTACAAGAGACCCAGTACTTC
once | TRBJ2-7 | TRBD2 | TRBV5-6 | CASSLIAGLNEQYF | TGTGCCAGCAGCTTAATAGCGGGGTTAAACGAGCAGTACTTC
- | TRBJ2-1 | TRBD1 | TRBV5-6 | CASSWGQEQFF | TGTGCCAGCAGCTGGGGACAGGAGCAGTTCTTC
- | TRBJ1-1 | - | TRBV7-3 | CASSSSPRGNTEAFF | TGTGCCAGCAGCTCCTCTCCCAGGGGAAACACTGAAGCTTTCTTT